This TCR beta chain was profiled in a study of blood T cells in healthy people across ages (dated by TCRdb to the mid-2010s). About the full investigation: In model experiments, roughly one uniquely barcoded TCR beta cDNA molecule per two T cells was captured by template switching. The donors were split into four age groups: young (average 16 years), middle-aged (over 35), aged (over 55) and long-lived (more than 80). For two donors (one aged 18 to 30 and one aged 80 or older), the study analyzed two additional independent replicas of 1 million unique cDNA reads from the same blood draw. Donors of different ages were randomly distributed across sequencing lanes to avoid experimental bias. Age-related changes in TCR beta repertoire diversity were measured in the study by deep sequencing normalized with unique cDNA molecular identifiers. What the study reported, not specific to this receptor: Observed TCR beta diversity per million T cells fell roughly linearly with age, and a significant reduction was already apparent by age around 40. Because donor CMV infection status was unknown, age-related changes in expanded clonotypes were potentially confounded. A strong correlation was found between observed TCR beta diversity and the percentage of naive T cells measured by flow cytometry. Compared with the aged group, the long-lived group had more naive CD4+ T cells, fewer expanded clones and increased TCR diversity, suggesting age selection. Estimates of total diversity based on one million sequenced T cells were regarded as lower bounds and as underestimates. Because profiling used bulk unsorted PBMCs, naive and antigen-experienced compartments could not be compared conclusively.

With respect to this clonotype: No cognate antigen has been identified for it. Per-nucleotide qualities are absent, and no much larger clonotype sits a single base away.

Donors were a few dozen systemically healthy Caucasian individuals from Russia aged roughly 6 to 90 years. Ten milliliters of peripheral blood were drawn from each donor into EDTA-treated Vacutainer tubes. Ficoll-Paque density-gradient centrifugation was used to isolate PBMCs, with at least 6 million per sample. Total RNA was extracted from PBMCs with Trizol reagent, with at least 6 micrograms obtained per sample. For every donor, flow cytometry on a PBMC aliquot measured the percentage of naive CD45RAhigh/CD27high T cells. Taken from the germline V gene (reference sequence), the CDR1 and CDR2 loops are LNHDA and SQIVND. From the cysteine up to the phenylalanine, the CDR3 has a length of 15 residues. The entry retains the CDR3 DNA only, 45 bases that are in frame from base 1. Trimming takes 4 bases off V and 11 bases off J; junction bases not matched to a gene: 15. The receptor library was made with 5' RACE. The instrument was an Illumina HiSeq 2500. A second roughly 6 to 12 cycle PCR used a sample-barcoded 5' primer and a J-beta primer mix. A template-switch 5' adaptor carrying 12 random nucleotides introduced a unique molecular identifier onto each TCR beta cDNA molecule. At least 3 million CDR3-containing paired-end reads were obtained from each sample. First-strand cDNA synthesis was performed from all RNA using the Mint cDNA synthesis kit, with priming by a TRBC-specific oligonucleotide. After uracil-DNA glycosylase treatment, a first 18-cycle PCR used universal primers M1SS and BC2_uni_R on all cDNA. Turning to the authors' computational methods: Normalization of each sample was performed by random selection of 1 million high-quality reads, each carrying a distinct molecular identifier. Instead of being binned into consensus sequences, reads that shared molecular identifiers were thrown out. MiTCR, run with a Q25 quality threshold and the strictest error-elimination algorithm, handled CDR3 identification, clonotype clustering and error correction. A nonparametric unseen species model with Euler transformation was used to estimate lower-bound total TCR beta diversity. TCRdb redid the processing of the public reads, applying fastp at Q25 and MiXCR, and retained in-frame beta chains. One record per CDR3 amino acid sequence lists the most common genes and DNA. For this entry, the V and J calls and clone size follow TCRdb and not the study's own pipeline. The sample data list about 830,000 distinct CDR3 sequences, and 55% to 75% of these were observed just once. 22% of the sample comes from the top ten.

This clonotype originated in a man aged 25 to 40 in good health. Rearrangement joined TRBV19 to TRBJ2-5; TRBD2 matches 8 bases in the middle. Material: blood. The CDR3 has the sequence CASSTTGLAGNEQYF. The sequenced DNA: TGTGCCAGTAGTACCACTGGACTAGCTGGGAATGAGCAGTACTTC.